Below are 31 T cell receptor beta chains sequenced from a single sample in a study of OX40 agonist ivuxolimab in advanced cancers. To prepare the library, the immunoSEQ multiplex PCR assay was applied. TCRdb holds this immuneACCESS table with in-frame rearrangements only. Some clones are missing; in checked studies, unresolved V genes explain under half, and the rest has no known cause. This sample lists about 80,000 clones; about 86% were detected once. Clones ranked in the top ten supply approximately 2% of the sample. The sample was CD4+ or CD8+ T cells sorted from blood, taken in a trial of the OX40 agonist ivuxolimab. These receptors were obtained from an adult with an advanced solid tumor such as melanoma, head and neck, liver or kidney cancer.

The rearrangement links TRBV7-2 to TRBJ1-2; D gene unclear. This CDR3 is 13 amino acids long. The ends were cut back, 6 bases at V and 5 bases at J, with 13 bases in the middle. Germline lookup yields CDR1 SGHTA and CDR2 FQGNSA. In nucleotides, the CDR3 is TGTGCCAGCAGTCAAGACAAGTCATATGGCTACACCTTC. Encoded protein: CASSQDKSYGYTF.

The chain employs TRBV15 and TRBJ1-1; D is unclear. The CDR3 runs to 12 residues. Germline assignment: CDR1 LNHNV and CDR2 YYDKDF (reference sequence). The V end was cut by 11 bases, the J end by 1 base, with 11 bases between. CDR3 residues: CAVGGRNTEAFF. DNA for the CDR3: TGTGCCGTCGGTGGTCGGAACACTGAAGCTTTCTTT.

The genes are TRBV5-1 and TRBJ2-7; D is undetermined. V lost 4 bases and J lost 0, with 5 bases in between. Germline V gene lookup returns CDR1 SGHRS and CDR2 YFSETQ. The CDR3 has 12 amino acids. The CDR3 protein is CASSLSSYEQYF. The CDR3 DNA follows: TGCGCCAGCAGCCTTAGCTCCTACGAGCAGTACTTC.

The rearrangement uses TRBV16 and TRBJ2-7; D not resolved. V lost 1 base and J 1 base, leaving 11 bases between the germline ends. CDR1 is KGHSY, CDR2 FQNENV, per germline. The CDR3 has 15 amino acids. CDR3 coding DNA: TGTGCCAGCAGCCAATTCACGGCAGCATCCTACGAGCAGTACTTC. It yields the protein CASSQFTAASYEQYF.

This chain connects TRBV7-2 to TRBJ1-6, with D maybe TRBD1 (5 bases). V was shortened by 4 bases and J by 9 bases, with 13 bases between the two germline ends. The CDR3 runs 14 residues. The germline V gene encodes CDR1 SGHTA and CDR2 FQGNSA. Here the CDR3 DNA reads TGTGCCAGCAGCTCCCAGGGTATAGCTTCACCCCTCCACTTT. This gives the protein CASSSQGIASPLHF. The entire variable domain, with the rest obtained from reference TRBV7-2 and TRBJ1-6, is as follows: GAGVSQSPSNKVTEKGKDVELRCDPISGHTALYWYRQSLGQGLEFLIYFQGNSAPDKSGLPSDRFSAERTGGSVSTLTIQRTQQEDSAVYLCASSSQGIASPLHFGNGTRLTVT.

The CDR3, as DNA: TGTGCCAGCTACTCGGGGGGCCAAATAAATGAGCAGTTCTTC. Amino acid sequence: CASYSGGQINEQFF. The chain recombines TRBV6-5 with TRBJ2-1; a possible D gene is TRBD2 (7 bases). Germline V gene sequence: CDR1 MNHEY, CDR2 SVGAGI. Trimming took off 8 bases at V and 7 bases at J, with 18 bases between the two ends. This CDR3 has 14 residues.

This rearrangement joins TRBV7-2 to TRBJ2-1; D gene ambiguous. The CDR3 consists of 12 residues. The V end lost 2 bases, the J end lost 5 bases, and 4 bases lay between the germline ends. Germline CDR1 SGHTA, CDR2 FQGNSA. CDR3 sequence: CASSLNNNEQFF. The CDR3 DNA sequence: TGTGCCAGCAGCTTAAATAACAATGAGCAGTTCTTC.

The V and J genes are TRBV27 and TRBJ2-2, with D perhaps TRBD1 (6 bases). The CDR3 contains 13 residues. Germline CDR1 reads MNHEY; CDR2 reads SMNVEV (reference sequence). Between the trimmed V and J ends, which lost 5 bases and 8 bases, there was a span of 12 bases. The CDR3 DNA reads TGTGCCAGCAGTCGCAGGGGACCGGGGGAGCTGTTTTTT. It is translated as CASSRRGPGELFF.

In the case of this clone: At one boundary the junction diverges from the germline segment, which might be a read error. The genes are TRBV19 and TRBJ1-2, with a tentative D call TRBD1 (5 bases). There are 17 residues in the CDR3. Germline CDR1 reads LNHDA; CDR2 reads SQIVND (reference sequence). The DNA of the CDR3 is TGCCGCCGGTCGCGCTCAAAGTCCGGGACGGCAAACTATGGCTACACCTTC. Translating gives CRRSRSKSGTANYGYTF.

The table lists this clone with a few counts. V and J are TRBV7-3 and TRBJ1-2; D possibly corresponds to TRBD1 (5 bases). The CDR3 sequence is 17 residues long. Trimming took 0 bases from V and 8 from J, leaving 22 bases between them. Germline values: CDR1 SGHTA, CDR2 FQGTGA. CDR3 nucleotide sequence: TGTGCCAGCAGCTTAACCCCACCCGGGACGGCCGCGGGGGGCTACACCTTC. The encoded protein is CASSLTPPGTAAGGYTF.

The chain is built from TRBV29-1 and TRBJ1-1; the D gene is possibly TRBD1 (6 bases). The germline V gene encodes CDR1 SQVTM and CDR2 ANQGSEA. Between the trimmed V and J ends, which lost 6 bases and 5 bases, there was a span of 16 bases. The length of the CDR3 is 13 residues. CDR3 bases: TGCAGCGTGCGGGGGGGCGATGGGACTGAAGCTTTCTTT. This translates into CSVRGGDGTEAFF.

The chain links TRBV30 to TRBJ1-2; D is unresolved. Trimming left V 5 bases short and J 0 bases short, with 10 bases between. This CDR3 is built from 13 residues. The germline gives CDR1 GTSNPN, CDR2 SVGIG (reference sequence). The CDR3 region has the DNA TGTGCCTGGGTCGGAACTGCTAACTATGGCTACACCTTC. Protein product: CAWVGTANYGYTF.

Here the CDR3 reads CASSGQGASGANVLTF. The CDR3 nucleotides read TGTGCCAGCAGTGGACAGGGGGCGTCGGGGGCCAACGTCCTGACTTTC. This sequence joins TRBV6-4 and TRBJ2-6, with 10 bases lining up with TRBD1. The junction had 4 bases not matched to a gene; V was cut back by 4 bases and J by 4 bases. This CDR3 is 16 amino acids long. From germline, CDR1 is MRHNA and CDR2 SNTAGT.

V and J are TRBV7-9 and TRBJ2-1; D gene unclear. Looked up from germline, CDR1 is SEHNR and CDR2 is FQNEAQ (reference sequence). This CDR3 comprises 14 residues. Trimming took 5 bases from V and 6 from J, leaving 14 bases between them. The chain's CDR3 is CASSPSPLVNEQFF. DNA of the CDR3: TGTGCCAGCAGCCCTAGTCCCCTAGTCAATGAGCAGTTCTTC.

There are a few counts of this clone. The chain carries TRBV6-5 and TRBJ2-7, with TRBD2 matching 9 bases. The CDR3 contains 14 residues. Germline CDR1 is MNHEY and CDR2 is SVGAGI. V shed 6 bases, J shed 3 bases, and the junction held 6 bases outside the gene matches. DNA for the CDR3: TGTGCCAGCAGGATAGCGGGAGCGGACTACGAGCAGTACTTC. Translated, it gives CASRIAGADYEQYF.

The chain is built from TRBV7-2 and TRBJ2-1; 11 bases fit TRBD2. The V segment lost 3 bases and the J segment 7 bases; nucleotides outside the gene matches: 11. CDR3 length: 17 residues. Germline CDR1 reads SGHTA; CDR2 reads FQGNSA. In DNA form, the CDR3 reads TGTGCCAGCAGCTTGGGCAGACTAGCGGGATCCCGAAATGAGCAGTTCTTC. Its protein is CASSLGRLAGSRNEQFF. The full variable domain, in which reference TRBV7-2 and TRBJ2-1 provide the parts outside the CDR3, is GAGVSQSPSNKVTEKGKDVELRCDPISGHTALYWYRQSLGQGLEFLIYFQGNSAPDKSGLPSDRFSAERTGGSVSTLTIQRTQQEDSAVYLCASSLGRLAGSRNEQFFGPGTRLTVL.

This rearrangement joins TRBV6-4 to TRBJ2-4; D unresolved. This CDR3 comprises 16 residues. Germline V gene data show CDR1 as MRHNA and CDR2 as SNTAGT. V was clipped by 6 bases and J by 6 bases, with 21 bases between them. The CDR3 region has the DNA TGTGCCAGCAGCGAAGATCTTTATGGAGTGACAAACATTCAGTACTTC. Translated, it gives CASSEDLYGVTNIQYF.

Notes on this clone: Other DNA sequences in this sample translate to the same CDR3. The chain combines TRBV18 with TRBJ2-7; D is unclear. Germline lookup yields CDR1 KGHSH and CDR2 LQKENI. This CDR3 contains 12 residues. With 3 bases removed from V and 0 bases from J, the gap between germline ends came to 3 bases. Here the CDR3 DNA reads TGTGCCAGCTCACCCGACTCCTACGAGCAGTACTTC. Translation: CASSPDSYEQYF.

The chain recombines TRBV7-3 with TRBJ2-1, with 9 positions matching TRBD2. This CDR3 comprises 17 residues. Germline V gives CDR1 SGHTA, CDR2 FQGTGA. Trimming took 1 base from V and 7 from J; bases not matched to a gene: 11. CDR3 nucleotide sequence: TGTGCCAGCAGCTTAATGGCTAGCGGGGCCGGGGGAAATGAGCAGTTCTTC. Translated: CASSLMASGAGGNEQFF.

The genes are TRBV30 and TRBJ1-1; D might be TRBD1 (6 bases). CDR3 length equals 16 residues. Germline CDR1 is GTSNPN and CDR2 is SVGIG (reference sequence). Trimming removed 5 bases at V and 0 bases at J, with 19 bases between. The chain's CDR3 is CAWGKQGSVVNTEAFF. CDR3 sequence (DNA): TGTGCCTGGGGAAAACAGGGTTCTGTCGTGAACACTGAAGCTTTCTTT.

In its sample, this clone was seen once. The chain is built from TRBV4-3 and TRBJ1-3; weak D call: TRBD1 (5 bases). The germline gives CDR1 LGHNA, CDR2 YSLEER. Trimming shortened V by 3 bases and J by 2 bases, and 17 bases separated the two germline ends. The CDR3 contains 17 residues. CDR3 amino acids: CASSQSSGPGAGNTIYF. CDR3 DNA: TGCGCCAGCAGCCAGTCGTCAGGGCCAGGAGCTGGAAACACCATATATTTT.

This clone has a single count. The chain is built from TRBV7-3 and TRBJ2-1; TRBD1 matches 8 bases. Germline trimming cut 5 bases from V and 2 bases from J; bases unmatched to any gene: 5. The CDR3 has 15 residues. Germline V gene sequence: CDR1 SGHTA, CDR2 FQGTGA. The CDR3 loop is CASSPRTGTYNEQFF. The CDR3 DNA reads TGTGCCAGCAGCCCTCGGACAGGGACCTACAATGAGCAGTTCTTC. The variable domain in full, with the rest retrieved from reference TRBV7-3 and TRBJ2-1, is GAGVSQTPSNKVTEKGKYVELRCDPISGHTALYWYRQSLGQGPEFLIYFQGTGAADDSGLPNDRFFAVRPEGSVSTLKIQRTERGDSAVYLCASSPRTGTYNEQFFGPGTRLTVL.

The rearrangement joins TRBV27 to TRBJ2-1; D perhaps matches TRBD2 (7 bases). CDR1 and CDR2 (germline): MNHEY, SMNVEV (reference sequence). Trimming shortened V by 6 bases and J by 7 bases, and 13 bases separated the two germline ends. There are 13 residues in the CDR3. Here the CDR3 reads CASRLGGGNEQFF. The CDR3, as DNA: TGTGCCAGCAGGTTAGGGGGGGGGAATGAGCAGTTCTTC.

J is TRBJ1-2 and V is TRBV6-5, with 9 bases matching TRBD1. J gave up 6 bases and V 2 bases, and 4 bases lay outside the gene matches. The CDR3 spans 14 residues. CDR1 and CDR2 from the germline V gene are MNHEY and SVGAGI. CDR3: CASSYGRTGDGYTF. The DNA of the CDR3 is TGTGCCAGCAGTTACGGTCGGACAGGGGATGGCTACACCTTC.

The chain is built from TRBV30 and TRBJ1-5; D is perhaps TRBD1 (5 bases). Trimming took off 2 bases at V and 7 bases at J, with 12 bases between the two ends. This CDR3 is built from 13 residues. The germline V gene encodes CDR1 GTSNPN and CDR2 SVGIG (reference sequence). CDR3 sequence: CAWSPRGYQPQHF. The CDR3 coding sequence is TGTGCCTGGAGTCCCCGGGGGTACCAGCCCCAGCATTTT.

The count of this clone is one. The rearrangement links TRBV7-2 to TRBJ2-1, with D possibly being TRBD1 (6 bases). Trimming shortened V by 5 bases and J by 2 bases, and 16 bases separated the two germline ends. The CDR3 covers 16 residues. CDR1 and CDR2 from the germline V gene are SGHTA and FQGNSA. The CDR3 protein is CASSPSTGSPYNEQFF. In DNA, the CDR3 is TGTGCCAGCAGCCCGTCGACAGGTTCCCCCTACAATGAGCAGTTCTTC. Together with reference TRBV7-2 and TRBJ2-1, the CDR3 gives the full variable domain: GAGVSQSPSNKVTEKGKDVELRCDPISGHTALYWYRQSLGQGLEFLIYFQGNSAPDKSGLPSDRFSAERTGGSVSTLTIQRTQQEDSAVYLCASSPSTGSPYNEQFFGPGTRLTVL.

Here the CDR3 reads CASRKKISSYNEQFF. CDR3 sequence (DNA): TGTGCCAGCAGGAAGAAAATAAGCTCCTACAATGAGCAGTTCTTC. This sequence joins TRBV7-2 and TRBJ2-1; D remains ambiguous. The CDR3 runs to 15 residues. Germline loops: CDR1 SGHTA, CDR2 FQGNSA. V was pared by 6 bases and J by 0 bases, with 12 bases between.

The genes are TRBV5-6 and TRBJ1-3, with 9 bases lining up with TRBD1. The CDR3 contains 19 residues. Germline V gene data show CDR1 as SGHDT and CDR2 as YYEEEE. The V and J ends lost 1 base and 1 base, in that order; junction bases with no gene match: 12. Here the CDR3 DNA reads TGTGCCAGCAGCTTGTGGGCCTCTAACAGGGGGCTGTCTGGAAACACCATATATTTT. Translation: CASSLWASNRGLSGNTIYF. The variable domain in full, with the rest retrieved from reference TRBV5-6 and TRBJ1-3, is DAGVTQSPTHLIKTRGQQVTLRCSPKSGHDTVSWYQQALGQGPQFIFQYYEEEERQRGNFPDRFSGHQFPNYSSELNVNALLLGDSALYLCASSLWASNRGLSGNTIYFGEGSWLTVV.

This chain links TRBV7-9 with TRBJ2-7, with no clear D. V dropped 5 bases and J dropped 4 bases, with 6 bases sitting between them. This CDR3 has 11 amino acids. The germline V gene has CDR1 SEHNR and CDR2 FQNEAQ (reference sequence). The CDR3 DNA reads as TGTGCCAGCAGCGCCCGATACGAGCAGTACTTC. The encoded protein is CASSARYEQYF.

CDR3 bases: TGTGCCAGCAGTAACAGGGAGGGGGTTTACGAGCAGTACTTC. Residues: CASSNREGVYEQYF. The gene calls are TRBV6-5 and TRBJ2-7, with a weak D call TRBD2 (7 bases). Germline-derived CDR1 and CDR2 are MNHEY and SVGAGI. The CDR3 extends over 14 amino acids. V was shortened by 5 bases and J by 4 bases, with 15 bases between the two germline ends.

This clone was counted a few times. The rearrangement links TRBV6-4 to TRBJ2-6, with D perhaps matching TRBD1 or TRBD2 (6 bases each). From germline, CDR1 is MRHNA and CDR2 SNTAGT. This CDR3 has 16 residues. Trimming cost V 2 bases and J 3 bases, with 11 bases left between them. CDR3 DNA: TGTGCCAGCAGTGACGGGGGGCGCGGTGGGGCCAACGTCCTGACTTTC. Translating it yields CASSDGGRGGANVLTF.